Listed here are 16 T cell receptor beta chains from one sample, sequenced in a study of cytomegalovirus exposure and HLA in healthy donors. The PCR used 60 Vbeta and 13 Jbeta primers. Libraries were prepared by immunoSEQ multiplex PCR; TCRdb keeps only in-frame clonotypes and omits some of them. The sample holds over 70,000 clones, about 70% seen once. Input material: PBMCs. These receptors came from a woman aged 50 to 65 in good health and CMV-seropositive.

V is TRBV28 and J is TRBJ1-4; 7 bases align to TRBD1. This CDR3 has 15 residues. Trimming removed 6 bases from V and 0 bases from J; junction bases left unmatched: 4. Looked up from germline, CDR1 is MDHEN and CDR2 is SYDVKM. The CDR3 region is CASRDRSATNEKLFF. The CDR3 coding sequence is TGTGCCAGCAGGGACAGGAGTGCAACTAATGAAAAACTGTTTTTT. Drawing the rest from reference TRBV28 and TRBJ1-4, the complete variable domain is DVKVTQSSRYLVKRTGEKVFLECVQDMDHENMFWYRQDPGLGLRLIYFSYDVKMKEKGDIPEGYSVSREKKERFSLILESASTNQTSMYLCASRDRSATNEKLFFGSGTQLSVL.

This clone was observed once. The gene calls are TRBV7-8 and TRBJ1-5; no clear D gene. The CDR3 is made up of 14 amino acids. Germline CDR1 and CDR2: SGHVS and FQNEAQ. The V end lost 2 bases, the J end lost 5 bases, and 10 bases lay between the germline ends. The CDR3 sequence: CASSLRSRYQPQHF. The CDR3 DNA reads TGTGCCAGCAGCTTACGTTCCAGATATCAGCCCCAGCATTTT.

The gene calls are TRBV5-6 and TRBJ1-5, with no clear D. Germline CDR1 and CDR2: SGHDT and YYEEEE. CDR3 length: 13 amino acids. Deletions cut 0 bases from V and 9 bases from J, with 10 bases between. CDR3 region: CASSLGLVGPQHF. DNA for the CDR3: TGTGCCAGCAGCTTGGGACTGGTGGGGCCCCAGCATTTT.

The rearrangement uses TRBV30 and TRBJ1-2; possible D gene TRBD1, 5 bases. Germline CDR1 and CDR2: GTSNPN and SVGIG (reference sequence). The CDR3 has 15 amino acids. Deletions cut 0 bases from V and 7 bases from J, with 18 bases between. CDR3 region: CAWSVQAPWMGGYTF. DNA of the CDR3: TGTGCCTGGAGTGTACAGGCCCCGTGGATGGGTGGCTACACCTTC.

The chain carries TRBV5-4 and TRBJ2-5; TRBD1 aligns across 9 bases. CDR3 length equals 14 residues. The ends lost 4 bases at V and 5 bases at J; junction bases unmatched: 6. The germline V gene encodes CDR1 SGHNT and CDR2 YYREEE (reference sequence). CDR3 sequence: CASSPDRGWETQYF. Written as DNA, the CDR3 is TGTGCCAGCAGCCCGGACAGGGGTTGGGAGACCCAGTACTTC.

The V call is TRBV2, the J call TRBJ2-1; 14 nucleotides align to TRBD2. J lost 12 bases, V lost 4 bases, and 8 bases had no gene match. CDR1 and CDR2 from the germline V gene are SNHLY and FYNNEI. The CDR3 covers 15 residues. CDR3 region: CASSGGTSGGFRQFF. The CDR3 DNA is TGTGCCAGCAGTGGAGGGACTAGCGGGGGATTTCGGCAGTTCTTC.

In this sample, this clone turned up a few times. V usage is TRBV7-2 and J usage is TRBJ1-1, with TRBD1 as a possible D gene (6 bases). Germline CDR1 is SGHTA and CDR2 is FQGNSA. The CDR3 length is 14 residues. V lost 5 bases to trimming and J lost 0 bases, with 10 bases between them. CDR3 nucleotide sequence: TGTGCCAGCAGCCCGGGACAAATGAACACTGAAGCTTTCTTT. It encodes CASSPGQMNTEAFF.

The CDR3 DNA reads as TGTGCCAGCAGTAACGGACAGGGATCGTATGGCTACACCTTC. Its protein product is CASSNGQGSYGYTF. The V gene is TRBV27, the J gene TRBJ1-2, with 8 positions matching TRBD1. Looked up from germline, CDR1 is MNHEY and CDR2 is SMNVEV (reference sequence). This CDR3 spans 14 amino acids. Trimming took 5 bases from V and 5 from J; bases not matched to a gene: 7.

The rearrangement links TRBV7-9 to TRBJ2-5, with TRBD2 matching over 11 bases. The germline gives CDR1 SEHNR, CDR2 FQNEAQ (reference sequence). V gave up 10 bases and J gave up 2 bases; unmatched junction bases: 6. CDR3 length: 14 amino acids. The CDR3 nucleotides are TGTGCCACCAGAAGACTAGCGGGGCAAGAGACCCAGTACTTC. It specifies CATRRLAGQETQYF.

This chain connects TRBV27 to TRBJ2-6; D gene uncertain. With 2 bases removed from V and 0 bases from J, the gap between germline ends came to 5 bases. The CDR3 is made up of 15 amino acids. CDR1 and CDR2 (germline): MNHEY, SMNVEV (reference sequence). The CDR3 nucleotides read TGTGCCAGCAGTTTACGCGCCTCTGGGGCCAACGTCCTGACTTTC. Its protein is CASSLRASGANVLTF.

V is TRBV10-1 and J is TRBJ2-3, with D uncertain. The CDR3 contains 15 residues. V was trimmed by 3 bases and J by 0 bases, leaving 10 bases between them. Germline lookup yields CDR1 WNHNN and CDR2 SYGVQD (reference sequence). The CDR3 sequence: CASSDFAASTDTQYF. The CDR3 coding sequence is TGCGCCAGCAGTGATTTTGCGGCTAGCACAGATACGCAGTATTTT.

This clone has only a few counts. V gene TRBV27 combines with J gene TRBJ2-3; 11 positions match TRBD2. Unmatched junction bases numbered 8, after V lost 4 bases and J lost 2 bases. Germline V gene data show CDR1 as MNHEY and CDR2 as SMNVEV (reference sequence). This CDR3 has 17 residues. CDR3 in amino acids: CASSSSTSGGFTDTQYF. Written as DNA, the CDR3 is TGTGCCAGCAGTTCGTCAACTAGCGGGGGTTTCACAGATACGCAGTATTTT.

This chain joins TRBV30 and TRBJ1-1; 7 bases are a match to TRBD1. The germline CDR1 and CDR2 sequences are GTSNPN and SVGIG (reference sequence). This CDR3 contains 13 residues. The V and J ends lost 4 bases and 3 bases, in that order; junction bases with no gene match: 5. The CDR3 DNA reads as TGTGCCTGGACAAGGGGGCTGGACACTGAAGCTTTCTTT. Its translation: CAWTRGLDTEAFF.

The chain couples TRBV5-4 to TRBJ2-1; TRBD1 is a possible D gene (7 bases). This CDR3 is built from 16 residues. Deletions cut 0 bases from V and 9 bases from J, with 19 bases between. Looked up from germline, CDR1 is SGHNT and CDR2 is YYREEE (reference sequence). CDR3 in amino acids: CASSLVGQGGSVEQFF. DNA for the CDR3: TGTGCCAGCAGCTTGGTGGGGCAGGGGGGATCGGTTGAGCAGTTCTTC.

The chain joins TRBV28 to TRBJ1-2, with D possibly TRBD1 on 6 matching bases. The CDR3 totals 15 residues. CDR1 and CDR2 (germline): MDHEN, SYDVKM. Trimming left V 6 bases short and J 0 bases short, with 14 bases between. CDR3 nucleotides: TGTGCCAGCAGGCAACAGGGAACTTCTAACTATGGCTACACCTTC. Protein: CASRQQGTSNYGYTF.

Worth noting for this clone: The limits of the CDR3 on the DNA are not certain, so only TCRdb's listed CDR3 is given. The V and J genes are TRBV10-2 and TRBJ1-4. The CDR3 length is 14 residues, termini included. The germline CDR1 and CDR2 sequences are WSHSY and SAAADI. The CDR3 loop is CASRGPQLMKNCFF.